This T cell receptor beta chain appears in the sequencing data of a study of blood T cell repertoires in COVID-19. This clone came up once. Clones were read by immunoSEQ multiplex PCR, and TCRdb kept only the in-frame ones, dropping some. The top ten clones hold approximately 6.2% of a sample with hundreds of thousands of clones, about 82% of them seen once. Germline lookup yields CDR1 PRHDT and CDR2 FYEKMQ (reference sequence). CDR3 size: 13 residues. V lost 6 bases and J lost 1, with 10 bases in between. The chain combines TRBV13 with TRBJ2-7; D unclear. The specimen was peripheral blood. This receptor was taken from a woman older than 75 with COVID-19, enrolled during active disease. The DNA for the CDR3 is TGTGCCAGCAGTTGGCGGCAGTCCTACGAGCAGTACTTC. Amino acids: CASSWRQSYEQYF.